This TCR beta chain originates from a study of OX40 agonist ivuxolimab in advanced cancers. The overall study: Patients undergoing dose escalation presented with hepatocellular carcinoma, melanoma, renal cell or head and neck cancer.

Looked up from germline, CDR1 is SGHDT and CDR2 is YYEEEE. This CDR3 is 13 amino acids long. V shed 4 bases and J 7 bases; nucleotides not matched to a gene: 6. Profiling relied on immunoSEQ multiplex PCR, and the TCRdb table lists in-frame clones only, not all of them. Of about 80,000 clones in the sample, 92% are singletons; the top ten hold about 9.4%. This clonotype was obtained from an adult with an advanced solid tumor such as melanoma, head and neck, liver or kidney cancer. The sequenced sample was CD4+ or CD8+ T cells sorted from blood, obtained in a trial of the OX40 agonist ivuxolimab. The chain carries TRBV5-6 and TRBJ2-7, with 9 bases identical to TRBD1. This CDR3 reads CASSAGTGLEQYF. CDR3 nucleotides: TGTGCCAGCAGCGCCGGGACAGGGTTGGAGCAGTACTTC.